This T cell receptor beta chain is from a study of blood T cell repertoires in COVID-19. Overall study context: T cells, B-cell-depleted T cells, or PBMCs supplied cDNA or gDNA.

As originally analysed: Counts of nucleated cells, estimated from reference gene primer amplification, were obtained. Measured with immunoSEQ multiplex PCR; TCRdb has only the in-frame clones, and not every one. The V and J calls and clone size were taken over from that table, and D and trimming were inferred from the DNA. The table includes a few hundred thousand clones, roughly 90% detected once. Trimming took 1 base from V and 8 from J, leaving 4 bases between them. CDR3 length: 10 amino acids. Germline loops: CDR1 GTSNPN, CDR2 SVGIG (reference sequence). The sample consisted of peripheral blood. This TCR came from a woman in her twenties or thirties with COVID-19, enrolled during active disease. The J gene is TRBJ2-3, the V gene TRBV30; D gene uncertain. The CDR3 protein is CAWSAGTQYF. For the CDR3, the DNA is TGTGCCTGGAGTGCCGGTACGCAGTATTTT.